The clone carrying this TCR beta chain was observed a single time. The target antigen is unknown. The sample originates from a study of blood T cells in healthy people across ages. Study-wide results and limits: For the donors, CMV status was unknown and possibly confounded expanded clonotype changes. Roughly linearly, TCR beta diversity per million T cells fell as age increased.

A J-beta primer mix and a sample-barcoded 5' primer were used in a second PCR of roughly 7 to 12 cycles. TCRdb recomputed calls from the 5' RACE reads with MiXCR, one row per CDR3 protein. The data show over 1,300,000 distinct CDR3 sequences, roughly 59% seen once. The source is a man between 18 and 29 years old in good health. The specimen sequenced was blood.

The CDR3 spells CASSPRHLMANVLTF. In DNA, the CDR3 is TGTGCCAGCAGCCCCCGACACCTCATGGCCAACGTCCTGACTTTC. V gene TRBV11-2 combines with J gene TRBJ2-6; no definite D call. This CDR3 spans 15 amino acids. The germline V gene has CDR1 SGHAT and CDR2 FQNNGV. The ends were cut back, 5 bases at V and 6 bases at J, with 14 bases in the middle. Full variable domain (missing parts from reference TRBV11-2 and TRBJ2-6): EAGVAQSPRYKIIEKRQSVAFWCNPISGHATLYWYQQILGQGPKLLIQFQNNGVVDDSQLPKDRFSAERLKGVDSTLKIQPAKLEDSAVYLCASSPRHLMANVLTFGAGSRLTVL.